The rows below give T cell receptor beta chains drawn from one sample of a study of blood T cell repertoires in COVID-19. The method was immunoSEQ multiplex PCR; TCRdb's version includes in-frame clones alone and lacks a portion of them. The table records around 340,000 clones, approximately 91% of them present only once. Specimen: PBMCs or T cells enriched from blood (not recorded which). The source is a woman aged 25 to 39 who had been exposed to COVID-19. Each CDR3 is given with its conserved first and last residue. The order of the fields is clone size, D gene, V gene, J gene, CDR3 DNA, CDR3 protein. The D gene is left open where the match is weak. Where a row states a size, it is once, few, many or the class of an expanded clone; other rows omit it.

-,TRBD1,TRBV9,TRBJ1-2,TGTGCCAGCAGCGTACTCCCAAAACCGGGACAGGGCGACTATGGCTACACCTTC,CASSVLPKPGQGDYGYTF
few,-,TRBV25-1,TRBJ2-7,TGTGCCAGCAGTGGGACCGCGGGTGGCCAGATCGAGCAGTACTTC,CASSGTAGGQIEQYF
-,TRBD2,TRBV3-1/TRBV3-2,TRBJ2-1,TGTGCCAGCAGCCAACGGACTAGCGATGAGCAGTTCTTC,CASSQRTSDEQFF
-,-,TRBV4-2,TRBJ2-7,TGTGCCAGCAGCCAAGATGGGCAGCGGCCCCACTACGAGCAGTACTTC,CASSQDGQRPHYEQYF
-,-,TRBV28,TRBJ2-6,TGTGCCAGCAGTTCGGGGAAGCCGGTGGGGGCCAACGTCCTGACTTTC,CASSSGKPVGANVLTF
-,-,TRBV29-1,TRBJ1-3,TGCAGCGCCTCGGAGGGAAACACCATATATTTT,CSASEGNTIYF
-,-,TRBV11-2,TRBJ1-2,TGTGCCAGCAGCTTAGAGGGGGCGGACTATGGCTACACCTTC,CASSLEGADYGYTF
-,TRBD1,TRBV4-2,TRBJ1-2,TGTGCCAGCAGCCAATCGACCGGGACAGAGAACTATGGCTACACCTTC,CASSQSTGTENYGYTF
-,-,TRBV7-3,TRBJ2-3,TGTGCCAGCAGCTTCAGTGGAGGGAGCAGCACAGATACGCAGTATTTT,CASSFSGGSSTDTQYF
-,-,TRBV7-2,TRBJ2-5,TGTGCCAGCAGCTTAGGAGGGCGCGAGACCCAGTACTTC,CASSLGGRETQYF
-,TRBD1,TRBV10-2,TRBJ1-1,TGCGCCAGCAGGGGTCCTATGGCGGGACAGGTTGGGACTGAAGCTTTCTTT,CASRGPMAGQVGTEAFF
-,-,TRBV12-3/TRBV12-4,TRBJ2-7,TGTGCCAGCAGTTTATCCCTCGAGCAGTACTTC,CASSLSLEQYF
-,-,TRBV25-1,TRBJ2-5,TGTGCCAGCAGTGAATATTCTAGCGCAGAGACCCAGTACTTC,CASSEYSSAETQYF
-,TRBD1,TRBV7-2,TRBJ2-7,TGTGCCAGCAGCCCTCGGACAGGGCAAGAGCAGTACTTC,CASSPRTGQEQYF
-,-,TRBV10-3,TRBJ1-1,TGTGCCATCAGTGAGTCCTGGGGACTTAACACTGAAGCTTTCTTT,CAISESWGLNTEAFF
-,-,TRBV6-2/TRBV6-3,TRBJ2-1,TGTGCCAGCAGTTACACAGATCCCAGCAATGAGCAGTTCTTC,CASSYTDPSNEQFF
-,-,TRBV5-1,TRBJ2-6,TGCGCCAGCAGCATACAGGGAGCTGGGGCCAACGTCCTGACTTTC,CASSIQGAGANVLTF
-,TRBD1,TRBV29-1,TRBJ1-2,TGCAGCGTTGATGGGACAGGAACTAACTATGGCTACACCTTC,CSVDGTGTNYGYTF
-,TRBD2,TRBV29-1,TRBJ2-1,TGCAGCGTTGAGGGTGGGCTAGCGGTCAATGAGCAGTTCTTC,CSVEGGLAVNEQFF
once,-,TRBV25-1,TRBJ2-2,TGTGCCAGCAAGGGGGAAGGCGCCACCGGGGAGCTGTTTTTT,CASKGEGATGELFF
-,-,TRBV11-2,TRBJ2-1,TGTGCCAGCAGCTTGACCCAGGCTGCGTTCTTC,CASSLTQAAFF
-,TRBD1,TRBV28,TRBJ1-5,TGTGCCAGCAGCTCTGGACAGGGGCCCAATCAGCCCCAGCATTTT,CASSSGQGPNQPQHF
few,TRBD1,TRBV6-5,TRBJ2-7,TGTGCCAGCAGTTATGACAGGGGTGGCTACGAGCAGTACTTC,CASSYDRGGYEQYF
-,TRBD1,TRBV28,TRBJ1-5,TGTGCCAGTCCGCCCCCACCGGGACAGGGCACTCAGCCCCAGCATTTT,CASPPPPGQGTQPQHF
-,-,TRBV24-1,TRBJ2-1,TGTGCCACCAGCGGGGGGACAGGCTCCTACAATGAGCAGTTCTTC,CATSGGTGSYNEQFF
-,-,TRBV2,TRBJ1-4,TGTGCCAGCACCGGCCGGTGGGGCGAAAAACTGTTTTTT,CASTGRWGEKLFF
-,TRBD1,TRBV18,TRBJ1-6,TGTGCCAGCTCACCACAACAGGGGACAAATTCACCCCTCCACTTT,CASSPQQGTNSPLHF
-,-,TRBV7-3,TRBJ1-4,TGTGCCAGCAGCTTGGTGCCAATCAGGGAAAAACTGTTTTTT,CASSLVPIREKLFF
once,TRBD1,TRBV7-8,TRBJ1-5,TGTGCCAGCAGCCAAAGGACAGGGGTCGGGGGGCCCCAGCATTTT,CASSQRTGVGGPQHF
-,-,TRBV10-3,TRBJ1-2,TGTGCCATCAGTTGGGGGGATGGCTACACCTTC,CAISWGDGYTF
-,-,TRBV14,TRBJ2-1,TGTGCCAGCAGCCAAGATCGGGGCGGGGACGTTTACAATGAGCAGTTCTTC,CASSQDRGGDVYNEQFF
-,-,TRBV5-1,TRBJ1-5,TGCGCCAGCAGCTACGCAGGGGCTAGCAATCAGCCCCAGCATTTT,CASSYAGASNQPQHF
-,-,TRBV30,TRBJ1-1,TGTGCCTGGAGTGCCTATTCGGGGAACACTGAAGCTTTCTTT,CAWSAYSGNTEAFF
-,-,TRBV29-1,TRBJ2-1,TGCAGCGCCTCCCCTAGCGCTTCCTACAATGAGCAGTTCTTC,CSASPSASYNEQFF
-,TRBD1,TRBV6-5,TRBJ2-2,TGTGCCAGCGGGACAGGGGGCACCGGGGAGCTGTTTTTT,CASGTGGTGELFF
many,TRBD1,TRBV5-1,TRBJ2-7,TGCGCCAGCAGCTTCCCGCAAACAGGGGGCTTCACCTACGAGCAGTACTTC,CASSFPQTGGFTYEQYF
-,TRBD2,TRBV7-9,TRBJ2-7,TGTGCCAGCAGCTTACGAGAAGGGCTAGCGGGGTCCTACGAGCAGTACTTC,CASSLREGLAGSYEQYF
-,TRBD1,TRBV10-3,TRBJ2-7,TGTGCCGTGGGACAGGCAACCTACGAGCAGTACTTC,CAVGQATYEQYF
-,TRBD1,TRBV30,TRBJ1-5,TGTGCCTGGAGCCGGGACAGTGATCAGCCCCAGCATTTT,CAWSRDSDQPQHF
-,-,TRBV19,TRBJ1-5,TGTGCCAGTAGGATACCGGGAGGGCAGGGTTATCAGCCCCAGCATTTT,CASRIPGGQGYQPQHF
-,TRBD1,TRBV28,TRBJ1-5,TGTGCCAGCAGTCCAGGGACAGGAGAGGGGATGCCCCAGCATTTT,CASSPGTGEGMPQHF
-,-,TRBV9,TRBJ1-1,TGTGCCAGCAGCCCGATGGGGGGGAACACTGAAGCTTTCTTT,CASSPMGGNTEAFF
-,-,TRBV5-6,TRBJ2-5,TGTGCCAGCAGCTTTGATCGAGACAGGCAAGAGACCCAGTACTTC,CASSFDRDRQETQYF
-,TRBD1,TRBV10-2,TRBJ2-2,TGCGCCGGACGGACAGGGGACACCGGGGAGCTGTTTTTT,CAGRTGDTGELFF
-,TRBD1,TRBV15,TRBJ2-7,TGTGCCACCAGCAGAGATCGACAGGGTGCCTACGAGCAGTACTTC,CATSRDRQGAYEQYF
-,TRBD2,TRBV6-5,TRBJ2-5,TGTGCCAGCCAAAGGGCGGGAGCGCAAGAGACCCAGTACTTC,CASQRAGAQETQYF
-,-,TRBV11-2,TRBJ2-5,TGTGCCAGCAACGACAGGTTATGGGACCAAGAGACCCAGTACTTC,CASNDRLWDQETQYF
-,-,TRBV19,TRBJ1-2,TGTGCCAGTAGTATAGATCGAACAGGTGGGAACTATGGCTACACCTTC,CASSIDRTGGNYGYTF